This entry is about one T cell receptor (beta chain). The entry originates in a study of CD8 T cells in Susac syndrome. cDNA came from 0.5 to 1 ug RNA primed by random hexamers. Amplification of TCR beta CDR3 was carried out by immunoSEQ multiplex PCR, which covered 54 Vbeta and 13 Jbeta segments. A single record per CDR3 protein comes from TCRdb applying MiXCR to the immunoSEQ multiplex PCR reads. The sample gives 250,000 to 300,000 distinct CDR3 sequences, about 85% of which show up once; around 0.12% is in the top ten. V was cut by 4 bases and J by 0 bases, with 16 bases left in between. CDR1 is SGHVS, CDR2 FQNEAQ, per germline. This CDR3 comprises 17 residues. TEMRA cells were FACS-enriched and CD8+ and CD4+ T cells negatively isolated.

The gene calls are TRBV7-8 and TRBJ2-1; D tentatively fits TRBD1 or TRBD2 (6 bases each). The sample consisted of CD8+ T cells from PBMCs. The source of this sequence is a human donor with multiple sclerosis. This CDR3 is CASSSGTLQGSYNEQFF. Written as DNA, the CDR3 is TGTGCCAGCAGCTCCGGGACTTTACAGGGCTCCTACAATGAGCAGTTCTTC.